This T cell receptor beta chain was found in a study of blood T cell repertoires in COVID-19. At the level of the study: Samples of COVID-19 (acute and convalescent) were obtained from the United States, Italy and Spain. PBMCs, B-cell-depleted T cells, or T cells provided the cDNA or gDNA that made up the material.

There are 13 residues in the CDR3. Looked up from germline, CDR1 is MDHEN and CDR2 is SYDVKM. The V segment lost 10 bases and the J segment 7 bases; nucleotides outside the gene matches: 10. This table comes from immunoSEQ multiplex PCR, and its TCRdb copy is limited to in-frame clones, with some not included. The table records 36,000 or so clones, 85% to 90% of them present only once. This chain links TRBV28 with TRBJ2-4; TRBD2 matches at 7 bases. The origin of this receptor is a woman aged 70 to 79 with active COVID-19. Input material: peripheral blood. Here the CDR3 DNA reads TGTGCCACCACGGGGGGTGGGAGGAACATTCAGTACTTC. As protein: CATTGGGRNIQYF.